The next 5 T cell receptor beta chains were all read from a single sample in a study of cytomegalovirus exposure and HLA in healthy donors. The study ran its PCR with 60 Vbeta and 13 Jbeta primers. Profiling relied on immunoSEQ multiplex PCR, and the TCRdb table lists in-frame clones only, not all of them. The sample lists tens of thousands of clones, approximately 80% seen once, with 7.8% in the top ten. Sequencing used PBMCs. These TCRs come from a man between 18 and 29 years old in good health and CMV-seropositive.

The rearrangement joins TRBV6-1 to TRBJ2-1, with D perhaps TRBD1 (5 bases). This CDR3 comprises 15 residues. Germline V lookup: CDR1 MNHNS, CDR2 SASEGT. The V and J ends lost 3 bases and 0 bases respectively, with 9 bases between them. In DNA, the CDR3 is TGTGCCAGCAGTGATACAGGACACTCCTACAATGAGCAGTTCTTC. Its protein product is CASSDTGHSYNEQFF.

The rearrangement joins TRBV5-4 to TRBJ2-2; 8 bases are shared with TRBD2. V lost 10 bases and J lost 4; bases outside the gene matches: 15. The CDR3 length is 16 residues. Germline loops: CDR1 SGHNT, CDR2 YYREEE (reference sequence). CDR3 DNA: TGTGCCGGGTCCTATCTCGGGGGGGGATTCACCGGGGAGCTGTTTTTT. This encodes CAGSYLGGGFTGELFF.

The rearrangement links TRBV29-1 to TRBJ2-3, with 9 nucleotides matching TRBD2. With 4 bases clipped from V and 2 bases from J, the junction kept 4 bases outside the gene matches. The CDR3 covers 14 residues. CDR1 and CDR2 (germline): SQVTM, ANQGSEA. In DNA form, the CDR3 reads TGCAGCGTTGTGACTAGCGGTAACACAGATACGCAGTATTTT. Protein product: CSVVTSGNTDTQYF.

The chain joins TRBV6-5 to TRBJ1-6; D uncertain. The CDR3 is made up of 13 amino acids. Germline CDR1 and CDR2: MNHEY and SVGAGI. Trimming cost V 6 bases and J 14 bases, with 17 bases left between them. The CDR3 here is CASRSPGSEALHF. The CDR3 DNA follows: TGTGCCAGCAGGTCCCCCGGCAGCGAGGCCCTCCACTTT.

The CDR3 DNA is TGTGCCAGCAGCCAGGGACTAGCGTTCCTCTGGCAGTACTTC. Its translation is CASSQGLAFLWQYF. This chain connects TRBV6-5 to TRBJ2-7, with 10 bases fitting TRBD2. The CDR3 sequence is 14 residues long. The germline V gene has CDR1 MNHEY and CDR2 SVGAGI. Trimming cost V 6 bases and J 9 bases; bases outside gene matches: 11.